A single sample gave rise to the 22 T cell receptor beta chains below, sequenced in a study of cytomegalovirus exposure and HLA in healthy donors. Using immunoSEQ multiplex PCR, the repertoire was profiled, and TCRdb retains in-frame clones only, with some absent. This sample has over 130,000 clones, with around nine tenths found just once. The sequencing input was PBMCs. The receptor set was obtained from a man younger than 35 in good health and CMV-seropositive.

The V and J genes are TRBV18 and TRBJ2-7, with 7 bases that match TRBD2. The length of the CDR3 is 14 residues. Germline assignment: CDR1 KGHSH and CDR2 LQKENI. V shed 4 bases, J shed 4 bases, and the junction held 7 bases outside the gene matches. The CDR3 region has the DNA TGTGCCAGCTCACGGGGAGGGAGCTCATACGAGCAGTACTTC. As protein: CASSRGGSSYEQYF.

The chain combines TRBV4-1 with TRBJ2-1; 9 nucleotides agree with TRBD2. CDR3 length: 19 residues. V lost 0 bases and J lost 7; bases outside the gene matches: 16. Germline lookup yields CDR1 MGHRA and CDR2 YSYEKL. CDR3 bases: TGCGCCAGCAGCCAAGATTCGGGACTCTCGCGGGAGGGCCGGAATGAGCAGTTCTTC. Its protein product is CASSQDSGLSREGRNEQFF.

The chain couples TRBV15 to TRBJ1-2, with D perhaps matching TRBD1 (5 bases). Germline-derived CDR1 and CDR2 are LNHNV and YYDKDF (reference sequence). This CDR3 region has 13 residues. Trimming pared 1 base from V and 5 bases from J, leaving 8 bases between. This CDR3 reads CATSRGQKYGYTF. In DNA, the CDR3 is TGTGCCACCAGCAGAGGACAGAAGTATGGCTACACCTTC.

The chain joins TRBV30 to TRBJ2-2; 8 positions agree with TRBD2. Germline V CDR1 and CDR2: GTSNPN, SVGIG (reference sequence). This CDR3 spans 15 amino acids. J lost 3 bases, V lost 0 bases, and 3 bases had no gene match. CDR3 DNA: TGTGCCTGGAGTGTATTAGCGGGATACACCGGGGAGCTGTTTTTT. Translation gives CAWSVLAGYTGELFF.

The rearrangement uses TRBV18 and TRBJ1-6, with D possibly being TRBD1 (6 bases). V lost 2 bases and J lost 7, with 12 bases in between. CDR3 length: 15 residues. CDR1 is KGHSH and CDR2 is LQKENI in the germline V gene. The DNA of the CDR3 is TGTGCCAGCTCACCAGCGACAGGACAGAATTCACCCCTCCACTTT. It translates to CASSPATGQNSPLHF. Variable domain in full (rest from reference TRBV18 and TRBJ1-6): NAGVMQNPRHLVRRRGQEARLRCSPMKGHSHVYWYRQLPEEGLKFMVYLQKENIIDESGMPKERFSAEFPKEGPSILRIQQVVRGDSAAYFCASSPATGQNSPLHFGNGTRLTVT.

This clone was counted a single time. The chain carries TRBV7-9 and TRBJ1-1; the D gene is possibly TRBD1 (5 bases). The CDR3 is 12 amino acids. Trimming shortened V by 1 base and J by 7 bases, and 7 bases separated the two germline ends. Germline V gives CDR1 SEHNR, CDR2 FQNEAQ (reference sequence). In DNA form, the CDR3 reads TGTGCCAGCAGCTTAGAAACAGGTGAAGCTTTCTTT. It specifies CASSLETGEAFF.

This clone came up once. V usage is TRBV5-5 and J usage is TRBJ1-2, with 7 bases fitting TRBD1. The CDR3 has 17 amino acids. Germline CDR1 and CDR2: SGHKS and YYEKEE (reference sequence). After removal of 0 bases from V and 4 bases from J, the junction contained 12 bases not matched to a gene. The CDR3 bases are TGTGCCAGCAGCTTGGCCGAAGGGACAGTAAACTTCTATGGCTACACCTTC. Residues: CASSLAEGTVNFYGYTF.

The CDR3: CAWSWGTSAFETQYF. The CDR3 DNA reads as TGTGCCTGGAGTTGGGGGACTAGCGCTTTTGAGACCCAGTACTTC. This chain connects TRBV30 to TRBJ2-5, with TRBD2 matching over 10 bases. Germline CDR1 is GTSNPN and CDR2 is SVGIG (reference sequence). This CDR3 has 15 amino acids. Trimming at V came to 2 bases and at J to 5 bases, leaving 8 bases not matched to a gene.

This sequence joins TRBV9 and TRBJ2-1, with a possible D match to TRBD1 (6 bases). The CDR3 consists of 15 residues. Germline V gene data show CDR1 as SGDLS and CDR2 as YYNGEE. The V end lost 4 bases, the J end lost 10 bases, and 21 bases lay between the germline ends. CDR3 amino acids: CASSQRGTFGREQFF. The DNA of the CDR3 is TGTGCCAGCAGCCAGAGGGGGACCTTCGGGCGGGAGCAGTTCTTC.

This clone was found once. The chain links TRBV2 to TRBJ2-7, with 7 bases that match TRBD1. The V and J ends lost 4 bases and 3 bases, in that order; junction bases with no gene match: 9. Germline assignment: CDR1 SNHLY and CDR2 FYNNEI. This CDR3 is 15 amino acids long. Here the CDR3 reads CASSAGQDFYYEQYF. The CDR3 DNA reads TGTGCCAGCAGTGCCGGACAGGACTTTTACTACGAGCAGTACTTC.

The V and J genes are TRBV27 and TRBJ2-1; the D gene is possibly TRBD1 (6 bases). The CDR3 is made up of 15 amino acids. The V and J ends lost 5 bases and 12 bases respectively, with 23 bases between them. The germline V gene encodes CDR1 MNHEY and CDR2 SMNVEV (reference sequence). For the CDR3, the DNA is TGTGCCAGCAGTCCACAGGGAATTAGGACAATGAGGCAGTTCTTC. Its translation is CASSPQGIRTMRQFF.

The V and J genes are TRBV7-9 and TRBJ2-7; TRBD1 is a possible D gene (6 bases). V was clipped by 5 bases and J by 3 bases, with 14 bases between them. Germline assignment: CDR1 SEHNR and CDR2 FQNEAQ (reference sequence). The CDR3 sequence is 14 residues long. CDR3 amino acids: CASSRATGFYEQYF. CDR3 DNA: TGTGCCAGCAGCCGGGCCACAGGGTTCTACGAGCAGTACTTC. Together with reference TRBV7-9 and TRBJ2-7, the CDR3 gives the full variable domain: DTGVSQNPRHKITKRGQNVTFRCDPISEHNRLYWYRQTLGQGPEFLTYFQNEAQLEKSRLLSDRFSAERPKGSFSTLEIQRTEQGDSAMYLCASSRATGFYEQYFGPGTRLTVT.

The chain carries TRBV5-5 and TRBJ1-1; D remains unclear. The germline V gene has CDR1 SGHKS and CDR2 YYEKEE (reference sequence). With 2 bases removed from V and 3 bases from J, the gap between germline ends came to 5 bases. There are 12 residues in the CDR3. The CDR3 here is CASSLRDTEAFF. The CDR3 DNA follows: TGTGCCAGCAGCTTACGCGACACTGAAGCTTTCTTT.

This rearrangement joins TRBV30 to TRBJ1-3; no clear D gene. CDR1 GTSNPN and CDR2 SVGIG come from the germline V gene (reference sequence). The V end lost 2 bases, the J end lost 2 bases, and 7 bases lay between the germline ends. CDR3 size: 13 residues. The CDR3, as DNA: TGTGCCTGGAGTTTGGCCGCTGGAAACACCATATATTTT. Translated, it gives CAWSLAAGNTIYF.

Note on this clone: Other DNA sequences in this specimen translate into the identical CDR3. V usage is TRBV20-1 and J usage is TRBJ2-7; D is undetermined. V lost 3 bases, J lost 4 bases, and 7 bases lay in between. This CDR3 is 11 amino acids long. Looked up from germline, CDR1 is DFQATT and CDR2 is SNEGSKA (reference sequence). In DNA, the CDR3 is TGCAGTGCTAGCCCCCTTTACGAGCAGTACTTC. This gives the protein CSASPLYEQYF.

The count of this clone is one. This CDR3 is CASSEWEQEYF. The CDR3 DNA reads TGTGCCAGCAGTGAATGGGAACAGGAGTACTTC. V is TRBV2 and J is TRBJ2-7; tentatively, D is TRBD1 (5 bases). This CDR3 contains 11 residues. The V gene lost 2 bases and the J gene lost 11 bases, with 10 bases spanning the gap. CDR1 and CDR2 (germline): SNHLY, FYNNEI.

CDR3 bases: TGTGCCAGCTCACCGCCCGGGGGGCGGGGGGACTCCTACGAGCAGTACTTC. Its translation is CASSPPGGRGDSYEQYF. The chain has TRBV18 and TRBJ2-7; 8 positions agree with TRBD2. V shed 3 bases and J 0 bases; nucleotides not matched to a gene: 10. The CDR3 extends over 17 amino acids. Germline loops: CDR1 KGHSH, CDR2 LQKENI.

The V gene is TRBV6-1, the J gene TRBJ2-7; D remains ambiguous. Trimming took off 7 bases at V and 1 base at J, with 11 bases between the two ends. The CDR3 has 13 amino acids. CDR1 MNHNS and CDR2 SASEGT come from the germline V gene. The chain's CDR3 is CASNRRFSYEQYF. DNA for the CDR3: TGTGCCAGCAATCGTCGGTTTTCCTACGAGCAGTACTTC.

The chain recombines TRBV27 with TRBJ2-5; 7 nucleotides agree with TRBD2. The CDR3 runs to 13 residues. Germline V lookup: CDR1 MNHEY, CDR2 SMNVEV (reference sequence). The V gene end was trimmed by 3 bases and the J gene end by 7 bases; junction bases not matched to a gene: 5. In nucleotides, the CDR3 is TGTGCCAGCAGTTTGGAGTGGGGGGGGACCCAGTACTTC. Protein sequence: CASSLEWGGTQYF.

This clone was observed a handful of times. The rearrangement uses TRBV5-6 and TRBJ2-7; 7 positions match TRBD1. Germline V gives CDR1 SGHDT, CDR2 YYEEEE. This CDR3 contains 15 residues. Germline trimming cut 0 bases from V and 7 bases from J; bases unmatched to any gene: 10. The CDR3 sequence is CASSLADRPDREQYF. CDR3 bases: TGTGCCAGCAGCTTGGCGGACAGGCCGGATAGGGAGCAGTACTTC.

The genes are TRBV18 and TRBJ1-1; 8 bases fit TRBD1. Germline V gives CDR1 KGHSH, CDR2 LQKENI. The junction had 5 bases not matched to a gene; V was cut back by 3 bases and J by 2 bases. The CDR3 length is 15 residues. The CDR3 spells CASSPGQGVNTEAFF. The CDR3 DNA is TGTGCCAGCTCACCCGGACAGGGAGTTAACACTGAAGCTTTCTTT. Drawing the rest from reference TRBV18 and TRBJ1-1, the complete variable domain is NAGVMQNPRHLVRRRGQEARLRCSPMKGHSHVYWYRQLPEEGLKFMVYLQKENIIDESGMPKERFSAEFPKEGPSILRIQQVVRGDSAAYFCASSPGQGVNTEAFFGQGTRLTVV.

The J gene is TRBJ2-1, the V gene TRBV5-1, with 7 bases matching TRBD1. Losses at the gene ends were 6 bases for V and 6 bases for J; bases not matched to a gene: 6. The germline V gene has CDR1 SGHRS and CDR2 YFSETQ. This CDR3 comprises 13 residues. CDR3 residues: CASIQTGSNEQFF. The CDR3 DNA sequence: TGCGCCAGCATCCAGACAGGGTCCAATGAGCAGTTCTTC. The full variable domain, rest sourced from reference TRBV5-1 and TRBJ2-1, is KAGVTQTPRYLIKTRGQQVTLSCSPISGHRSVSWYQQTPGQGLQFLFEYFSETQRNKGNFPGRFSGRQFSNSRSEMNVSTLELGDSALYLCASIQTGSNEQFFGPGTRLTVL.